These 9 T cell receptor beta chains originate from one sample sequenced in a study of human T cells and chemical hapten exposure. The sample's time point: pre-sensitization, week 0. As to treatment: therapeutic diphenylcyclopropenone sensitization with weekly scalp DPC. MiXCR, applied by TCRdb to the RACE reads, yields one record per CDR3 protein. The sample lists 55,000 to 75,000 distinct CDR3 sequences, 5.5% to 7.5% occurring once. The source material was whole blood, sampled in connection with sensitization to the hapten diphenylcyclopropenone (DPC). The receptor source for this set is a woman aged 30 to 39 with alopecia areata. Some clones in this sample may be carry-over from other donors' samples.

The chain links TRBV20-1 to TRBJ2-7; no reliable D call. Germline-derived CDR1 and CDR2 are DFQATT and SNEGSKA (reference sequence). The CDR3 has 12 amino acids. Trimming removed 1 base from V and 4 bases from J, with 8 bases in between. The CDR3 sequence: CSARGSVYEQYF. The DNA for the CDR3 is TGCAGTGCTAGAGGGAGTGTTTACGAGCAGTACTTC.

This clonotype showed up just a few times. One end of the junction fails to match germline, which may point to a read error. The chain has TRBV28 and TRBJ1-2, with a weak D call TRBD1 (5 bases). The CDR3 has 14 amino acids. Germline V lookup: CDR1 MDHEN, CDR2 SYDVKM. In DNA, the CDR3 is TGTGCCAGCAGGAACGCAGGGAGGTCGGATGGCTACGCCTTC. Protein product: CASRNAGRSDGYAF.

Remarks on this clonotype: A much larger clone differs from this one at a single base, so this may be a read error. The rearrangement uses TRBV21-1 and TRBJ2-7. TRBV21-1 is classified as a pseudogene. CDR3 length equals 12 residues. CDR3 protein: CASRLTSYEQYF. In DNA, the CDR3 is TGTGCCAGCCGTTTAACCTCCTACGAGCAGTACTTC.

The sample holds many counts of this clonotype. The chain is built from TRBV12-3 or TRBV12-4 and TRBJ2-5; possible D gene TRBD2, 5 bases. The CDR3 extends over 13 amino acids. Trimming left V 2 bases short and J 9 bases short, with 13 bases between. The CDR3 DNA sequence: TGTGCCAGCAGTTTACTGGCCTCGAGGGCCCAGTACTTC. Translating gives CASSLLASRAQYF.

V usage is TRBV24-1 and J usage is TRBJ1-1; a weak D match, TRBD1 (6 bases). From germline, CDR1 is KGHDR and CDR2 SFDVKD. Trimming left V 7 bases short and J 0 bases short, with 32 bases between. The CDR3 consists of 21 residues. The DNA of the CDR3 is TGTGCCACCAGACACGAAAAGTTGGGGACCAGGGGCCATAGCATGAACACTGAAGCTTTCTTT. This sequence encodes CATRHEKLGTRGHSMNTEAFF.

The CDR3 sequence is CASSQDTLPNQPQHF. The CDR3 DNA follows: TGCGCCAGCAGCCAAGATACTCTCCCGAATCAGCCCCAGCATTTT. The chain carries TRBV4-1 and TRBJ1-5; D ambiguous. The germline CDR1 and CDR2 sequences are MGHRA and YSYEKL. The CDR3 has 15 residues. The V gene lost 0 bases and the J gene lost 4 bases, with 10 bases spanning the gap.

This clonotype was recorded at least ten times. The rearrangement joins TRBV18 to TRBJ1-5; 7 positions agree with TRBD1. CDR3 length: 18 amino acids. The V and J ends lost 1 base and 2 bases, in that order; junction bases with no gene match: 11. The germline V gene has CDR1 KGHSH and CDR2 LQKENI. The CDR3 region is CASSPRGPGTERNQPQHF. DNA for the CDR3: TGTGCCAGCTCACCACGGGGGCCAGGGACAGAACGCAATCAGCCCCAGCATTTT.

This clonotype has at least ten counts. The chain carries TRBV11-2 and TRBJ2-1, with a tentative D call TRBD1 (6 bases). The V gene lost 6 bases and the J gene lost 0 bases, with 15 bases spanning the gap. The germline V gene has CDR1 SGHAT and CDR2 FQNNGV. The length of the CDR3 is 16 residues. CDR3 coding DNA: TGTGCCAGCAGGACTATCAGGGGTCCCTCCTACAATGAGCAGTTCTTC. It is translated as CASRTIRGPSYNEQFF.

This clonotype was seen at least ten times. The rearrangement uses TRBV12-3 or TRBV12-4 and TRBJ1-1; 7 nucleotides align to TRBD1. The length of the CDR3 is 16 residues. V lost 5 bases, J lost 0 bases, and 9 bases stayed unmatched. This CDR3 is CASSQGVVYMNTEAFF. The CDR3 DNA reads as TGTGCCAGCAGTCAGGGGGTGGTCTACATGAACACTGAAGCTTTCTTT.